This entry describes one T cell receptor (beta chain). Per the authors' pipeline: How many nucleated cells were present was estimated from reference gene primer amplification. Profiling relied on immunoSEQ multiplex PCR, and the TCRdb table lists in-frame clones only, not all of them. That table supplies the V and J calls and clone size; D and trimming were determined from the DNA. This table holds around 99,000 clones, roughly 90% found once. The data originate from a study of blood T cell repertoires in COVID-19. Study as a whole: Samples taken during acute and convalescent COVID-19 were collected in the United States, Italy and Spain. PBMCs, B-cell-depleted T cells, or T cells were the source of the cDNA or gDNA that made up the material.

The receptor comes from a man aged 35 to 55 with active or convalescent COVID-19. Sequencing input: peripheral blood.

The CDR3 sequence is CASTPKEGGGHEQYF. In DNA form, the CDR3 reads TGTGCCAGCACCCCCAAGGAAGGGGGCGGACACGAGCAGTACTTC. This chain uses TRBV6-5 with TRBJ2-7, with 7 nucleotides matching TRBD1. Per germline, CDR1 MNHEY and CDR2 SVGAGI. CDR3 length: 15 residues. V gave up 7 bases and J gave up 5 bases; unmatched junction bases: 14.